This T cell receptor (beta chain) was identified in a study of blood T cells in healthy people across ages. As for the study in general: When template switching was applied, about one barcoded beta molecule was captured per two T cells.

Every sample had a minimum of 6 million PBMCs isolated. Next came a second PCR, run for about 6 to 11 cycles, which used a sample-barcoded 5' primer along with a J-beta primer mix. TCRdb re-derived calls from the 5' RACE reads in MiXCR, one entry per CDR3 protein. The sample consists of 1.8 million or so distinct CDR3 sequences, approximately 39% of them appearing once. Notes on the study in general: Higher diversity, along with more naive CD4+ cells, distinguished long-lived donors from aged donors.

Comments on this clonotype: The antigen is unknown.

Germline values: CDR1 SEHNR, CDR2 FQNEAQ (reference sequence). Trimming cost V 2 bases and J 5 bases, with 13 bases left between them. This CDR3 has 14 amino acids. The TCR was taken from a human donor in good health. Sequencing was done on a sample of blood. V usage is TRBV7-9 and J usage is TRBJ2-7; D is unresolved. The CDR3 spells CASSLYLGIHEQYF. The CDR3 DNA sequence: TGTGCCAGCAGCTTATACCTAGGAATCCACGAGCAGTACTTC.